This T cell receptor beta chain was sequenced in a study of blood T cell repertoires in COVID-19. This CDR3 is built from 16 residues. With 0 bases removed from V and 0 bases from J, the gap between germline ends came to 11 bases. Germline lookup yields CDR1 SGHVS and CDR2 FQNEAQ. Here immunoSEQ multiplex PCR was the method, and the copy in TCRdb shows in-frame clones only, minus some. This repertoire shows tens of thousands of clones, roughly 86% found once; its top ten account for 20% to 25%. V and J are TRBV7-8 and TRBJ1-1; D ambiguous. Sequenced: peripheral blood. This TCR was sampled from a woman in her forties or fifties with active or convalescent COVID-19. The CDR3 sequence: CASSLALGRLNTEAFF. DNA of the CDR3: TGTGCCAGCAGCTTAGCGCTTGGCAGGCTGAACACTGAAGCTTTCTTT.